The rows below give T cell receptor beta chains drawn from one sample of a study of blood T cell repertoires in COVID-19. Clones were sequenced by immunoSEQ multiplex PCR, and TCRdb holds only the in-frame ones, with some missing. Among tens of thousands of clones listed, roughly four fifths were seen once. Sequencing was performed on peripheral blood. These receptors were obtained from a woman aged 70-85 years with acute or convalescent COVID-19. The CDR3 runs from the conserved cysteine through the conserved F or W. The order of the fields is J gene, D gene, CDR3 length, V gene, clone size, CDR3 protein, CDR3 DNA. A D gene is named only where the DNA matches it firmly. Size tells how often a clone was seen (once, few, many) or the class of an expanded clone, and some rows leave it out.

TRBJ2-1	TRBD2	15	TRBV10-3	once	CAIRPTSGRINEQFF	TGTGCCATCAGACCAACTAGCGGGAGGATCAATGAGCAGTTCTTC
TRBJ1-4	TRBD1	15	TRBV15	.	CATSRGTGTNEKLFF	TGTGCCACCAGCAGGGGGACAGGGACTAATGAAAAACTGTTTTTT
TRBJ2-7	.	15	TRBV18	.	CASSPRNSNSYEQYF	TGTGCCAGCTCACCAAGGAACAGTAACTCCTACGAGCAGTACTTC
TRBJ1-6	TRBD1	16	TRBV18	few	CASSTTGGTAHSPLHF	TGTGCCAGCTCGACCACGGGGGGGACAGCTCATTCACCCCTCCACTTT
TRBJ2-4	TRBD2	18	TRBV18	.	CASSLGTSGSPAKNIQYF	TGTGCCAGCTCACTCGGGACTAGCGGGAGCCCCGCCAAAAACATTCAGTACTTC
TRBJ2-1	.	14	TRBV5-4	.	CASSDWTVDNEQFF	TGTGCCAGCAGCGACTGGACAGTAGACAATGAGCAGTTCTTC
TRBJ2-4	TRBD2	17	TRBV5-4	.	CASSLGLAGGPGNIQYF	TGTGCCAGCAGCCTGGGACTAGCGGGAGGGCCGGGAAACATTCAGTACTTC
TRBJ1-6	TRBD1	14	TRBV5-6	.	CASSSDRENSPLHF	TGTGCCAGCAGCTCTGACAGGGAAAATTCACCCCTCCACTTT
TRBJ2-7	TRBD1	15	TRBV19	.	CASSRGQGAFYEQYF	TGTGCCAGTAGCAGGGGACAGGGGGCCTTCTACGAGCAGTACTTC
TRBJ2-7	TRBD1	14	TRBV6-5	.	CASTPGTGRYEQYF	TGTGCCAGCACCCCCGGGACAGGCCGATACGAGCAGTACTTC
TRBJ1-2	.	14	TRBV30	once	CAWRIRGSSYGYTF	TGTGCCTGGAGAATCAGGGGTTCTAGCTATGGCTACACCTTC
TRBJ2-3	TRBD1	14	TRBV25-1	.	CASSTGVGTDTQYF	TGTGCCAGCAGTACAGGGGTGGGCACAGATACGCAGTATTTT
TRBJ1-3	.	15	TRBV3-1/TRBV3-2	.	CASSQRGLSGNTIYF	TGTGCCAGCAGCCAAAGGGGACTCTCTGGAAACACCATATATTTT
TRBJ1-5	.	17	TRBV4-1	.	CASSQARPLVGQSPQHF	TGCGCCAGCAGCCAAGCCCGTCCGCTTGTGGGACAATCGCCCCAGCATTTT
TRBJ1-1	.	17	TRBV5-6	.	CASSLGAQVGWNTEAFF	TGTGCCAGCAGCTTGGGGGCTCAAGTAGGTTGGAACACTGAAGCTTTCTTT
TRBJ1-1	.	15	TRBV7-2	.	CASSYLGALNTEAFF	TGTGCCAGCAGCTATCTGGGGGCCCTGAACACTGAAGCTTTCTTT
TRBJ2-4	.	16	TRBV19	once	CASSMVINTAGNIQYF	TGTGCCAGTAGTATGGTAATAAATACCGCGGGGAACATTCAGTACTTC
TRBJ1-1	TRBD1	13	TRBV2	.	CASRGGTVAEAFF	TGTGCCAGCAGAGGCGGGACAGTTGCTGAAGCTTTCTTT
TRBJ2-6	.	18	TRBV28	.	CASSLGRGRGSGANVLTF	TGTGCCAGCAGTTTGGGGCGGGGCAGAGGCTCTGGGGCCAACGTCCTGACTTTC
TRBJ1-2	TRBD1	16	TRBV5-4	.	CASSSKGAASAHGYTF	TGTGCCAGCAGCTCGAAGGGGGCAGCCTCAGCGCATGGCTACACCTTC
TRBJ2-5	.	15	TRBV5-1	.	CASSYSGTSQETQYF	TGCGCCAGCAGCTACTCCGGGACTTCTCAAGAGACCCAGTACTTC
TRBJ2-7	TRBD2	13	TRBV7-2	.	CASSLRTSGPRYF	TGTGCCAGCAGCTTACGGACTAGCGGGCCTCGGTACTTC
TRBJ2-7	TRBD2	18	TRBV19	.	CASSKRHISTSGTYEQYF	TGTGCCAGTAGTAAACGCCACATTTCGACTAGCGGGACGTACGAGCAGTACTTC
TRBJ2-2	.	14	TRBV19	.	CASSIGGGSGELFF	TGTGCCAGTAGTATAGGGGGAGGCTCCGGGGAGCTGTTTTTT
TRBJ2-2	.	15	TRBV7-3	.	CASSSRGGNTGELFF	TGTGCCAGCAGCTCGAGAGGGGGGAACACCGGGGAGCTGTTTTTT
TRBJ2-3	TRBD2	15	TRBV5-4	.	CASSERGGYTDTQYF	TGTGCCAGCAGCGAGCGGGGCGGATACACAGATACGCAGTATTTT
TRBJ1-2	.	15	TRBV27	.	CASSQRQGSNYGYTF	TGTGCCAGCTCCCAGCGCCAGGGTAGTAACTATGGCTACACCTTC
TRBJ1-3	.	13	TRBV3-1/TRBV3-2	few	CASSRRGGNTIYF	TGTGCCAGCAGCCGCCGGGGGGGAAACACCATATATTTT
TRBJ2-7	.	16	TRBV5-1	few	CASSPEGWEASYEQYF	TGCGCCAGCAGCCCGGAGGGTTGGGAGGCATCCTACGAGCAGTACTTC
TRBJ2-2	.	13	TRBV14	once	CASSLLRTGELFF	TGTGCCAGCAGCCTACTACGAACCGGGGAGCTGTTTTTT
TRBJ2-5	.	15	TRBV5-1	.	CASSLGGTTQETQYF	TGCGCCAGCAGCTTGGGTGGGACAACACAAGAGACCCAGTACTTC
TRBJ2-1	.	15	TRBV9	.	CASSAGQFLYNEQFF	TGTGCCAGCAGCGCCGGACAGTTCCTCTACAATGAGCAGTTCTTC
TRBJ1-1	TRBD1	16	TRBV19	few	CASSMIGTGVNTEAFF	TGTGCCAGTAGTATGATTGGGACAGGGGTCAACACTGAAGCTTTCTTT
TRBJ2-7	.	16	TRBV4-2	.	CASSQDSDGESYEQYF	TGTGCCAGCAGCCAAGATAGCGACGGAGAATCCTACGAGCAGTACTTC
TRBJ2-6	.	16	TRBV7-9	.	CASSLQGLSGANVLTF	TGTGCCAGCAGCTTGCAGGGGCTCTCTGGGGCCAACGTCCTGACTTTC
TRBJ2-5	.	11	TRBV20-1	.	CSAELQETQYF	TGCAGTGCTGAACTACAAGAGACCCAGTACTTC
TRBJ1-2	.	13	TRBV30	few	CAWRVGGDYGYTF	TGTGCCTGGAGGGTAGGGGGGGACTATGGCTACACCTTC
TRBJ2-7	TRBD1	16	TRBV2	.	CASSEDRGRSLYEQYF	TGTGCCAGCAGTGAGGACAGGGGCCGAAGTCTTTACGAGCAGTACTTC
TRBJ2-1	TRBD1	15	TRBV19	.	CASSSGQGSYNEQFF	TGTGCCAGTAGCTCGGGACAGGGGTCCTACAATGAGCAGTTCTTC
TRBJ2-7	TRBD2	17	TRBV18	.	CASSPTPPGLASYEQYF	TGTGCCAGCTCACCGACGCCCCCGGGACTAGCCTCCTACGAGCAGTACTTC
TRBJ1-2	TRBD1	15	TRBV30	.	CAWSRSRQGAYGYTF	TGTGCCTGGAGCAGATCGAGACAGGGGGCGTATGGCTACACCTTC
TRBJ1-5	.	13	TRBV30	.	CAWAREANQPQHF	TGTGCCTGGGCCAGGGAGGCCAATCAGCCCCAGCATTTT
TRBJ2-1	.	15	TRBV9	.	CASSESGWGYNEQFF	TGTGCCAGCAGTGAGAGCGGGTGGGGCTACAATGAGCAGTTCTTC
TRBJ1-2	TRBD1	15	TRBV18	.	CASSPRDRAPYGYTF	TGTGCCAGCTCACCACGAGACAGGGCCCCTTATGGCTACACCTTC
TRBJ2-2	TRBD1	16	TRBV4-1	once	CASSRTTGINTGELFF	TGCGCCAGCAGCCGTACGACAGGGATTAACACCGGGGAGCTGTTTTTT
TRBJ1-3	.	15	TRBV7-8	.	CASSQSVEYGNTIYF	TGTGCCAGCAGCCAGTCGGTGGAGTATGGAAACACCATATATTTT
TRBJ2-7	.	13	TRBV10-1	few	CASSKNRDTEQYF	TGCGCCAGCAGTAAGAACAGGGATACCGAGCAGTACTTC
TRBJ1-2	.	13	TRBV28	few	CASSPGHNYGYTF	TGTGCCAGCAGTCCGGGTCATAACTATGGCTACACCTTC
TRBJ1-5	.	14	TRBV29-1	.	CSVVTADSNQPQHF	TGCAGCGTTGTGACAGCAGATAGCAATCAGCCCCAGCATTTT
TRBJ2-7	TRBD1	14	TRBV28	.	CASSLPRTGVEQYF	TGTGCCAGCAGTTTACCCCGGACAGGGGTCGAGCAGTACTTC
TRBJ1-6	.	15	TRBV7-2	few	CASNPQGTNNSPLHF	TGTGCCAGCAACCCCCAGGGAACTAATAATTCACCCCTCCACTTT
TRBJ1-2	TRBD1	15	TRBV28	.	CASSLYAGQGDGYTF	TGTGCCAGCAGTTTATATGCGGGACAGGGGGATGGCTACACCTTC
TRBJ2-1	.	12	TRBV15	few	CATSTPGREQFF	TGTGCCACCAGCACCCCGGGAAGGGAGCAGTTCTTC
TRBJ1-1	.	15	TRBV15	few	CATSRLLGGGTEAFF	TGTGCCACCAGCAGACTGCTAGGGGGGGGCACTGAAGCTTTCTTT
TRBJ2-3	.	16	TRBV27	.	CASSTLGLQGTDTQYF	TGTGCCAGCAGTACCCTAGGGCTCCAGGGGACAGATACGCAGTATTTT